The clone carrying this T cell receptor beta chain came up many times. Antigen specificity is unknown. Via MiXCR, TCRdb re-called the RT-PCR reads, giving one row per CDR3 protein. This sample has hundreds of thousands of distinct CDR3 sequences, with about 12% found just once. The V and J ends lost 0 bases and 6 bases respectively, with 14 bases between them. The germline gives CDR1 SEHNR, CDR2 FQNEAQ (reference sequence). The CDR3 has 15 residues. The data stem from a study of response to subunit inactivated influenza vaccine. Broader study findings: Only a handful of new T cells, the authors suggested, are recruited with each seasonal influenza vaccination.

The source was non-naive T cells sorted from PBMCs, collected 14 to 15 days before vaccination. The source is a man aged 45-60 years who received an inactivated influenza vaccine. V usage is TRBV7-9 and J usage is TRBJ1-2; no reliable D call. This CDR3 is CASSLARGIQDGYTF. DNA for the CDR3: TGTGCCAGCAGCTTAGCGCGGGGAATCCAGGATGGCTACACCTTC.